These 5 T cell receptor beta chains came from one sample sequenced in a study of somatic mutations in T cells in chronic GVHD. Sequenced by immunoSEQ multiplex PCR; TCRdb stores in-frame clones only, minus some. Altogether about 13,000 clones are present, about 80% being singletons, with the ten largest covering approximately 31%. What was sequenced was Vbeta20-negative CD4+ T cells from blood. The source is a male patient between 50 and 60 years old with chronic graft-versus-host disease. Some T cells may arise from the graft donor.

The genes are TRBV6-5 and TRBJ2-7, with D possibly TRBD2 on 7 matching bases. The CDR3 loop spans 15 amino acids. Germline V gene lookup returns CDR1 MNHEY and CDR2 SVGAGI. Trimming pared 7 bases from V and 6 bases from J, leaving 22 bases between. The CDR3 is CASTNGGQGGSEQYF. The CDR3 coding sequence is TGTGCCAGCACCAACGGGGGGCAGGGTGGATCCGAGCAGTACTTC.

The rearrangement links TRBV10-3 to TRBJ1-5; D not certain. Trimming shortened V by 7 bases and J by 7 bases, and 17 bases separated the two germline ends. CDR3 length: 14 residues. Germline V CDR1 and CDR2: ENHRY, SYGVKD. In nucleotides, the CDR3 is TGTGCCATCAACGAGGACGGGGTAGACCAGCCCCAGCATTTT. Its protein product is CAINEDGVDQPQHF.

This clone has a handful of counts. This sequence joins TRBV28 and TRBJ1-4, with 7 nucleotides matching TRBD1. The V and J ends lost 3 bases and 8 bases, in that order; junction bases with no gene match: 3. Per germline, CDR1 MDHEN and CDR2 SYDVKM. The CDR3 runs 13 residues. The CDR3 bases are TGTGCCAGCAGTTTCGACAGGGACGAAAAACTGTTTTTT. It specifies CASSFDRDEKLFF.

The genes are TRBV6-5 and TRBJ2-7; 10 bases agree with TRBD1. Germline V gene lookup returns CDR1 MNHEY and CDR2 SVGAGI. V was clipped by 5 bases and J by 12 bases; unmatched bases: 13. The CDR3 is 14 residues long. The CDR3 nucleotides read TGTGCCAGCAGTCAGTCCGGGACAGGGGACCCAGCGTACTTC. Its translation: CASSQSGTGDPAYF.

The chain recombines TRBV18 with TRBJ1-5; no definite D call. The germline V gene has CDR1 KGHSH and CDR2 LQKENI. V was cut by 2 bases and J by 0 bases, with 14 bases left in between. CDR3 length: 17 residues. CDR3 nucleotides: TGTGCCAGCTCACCATTTCGACAAGGCCTTAGCAATCAGCCCCAGCATTTT. Translated: CASSPFRQGLSNQPQHF.